The rows below give T cell receptor beta chains drawn from one sample of a study of control samples from healthy donors and cancer patients. Data came from immunoSEQ multiplex PCR; TCRdb stores just in-frame clones and leaves some out. The sample records around 150,000 clones, over 85% being singletons. Sequencing input: blood. The source is a man younger than 45 in good health. Both conserved end residues are part of each CDR3. The D gene is left open where the match is weak.

D gene | J gene | V gene | CDR3 protein | CDR3 DNA
- | TRBJ1-4 | TRBV5-8 | CASSDGGTTNEKLFF | TGTGCCAGCAGCGATGGAGGGACAACTAATGAAAAACTGTTTTTT
- | TRBJ2-3 | TRBV7-2 | CASSLMGVATDTQYF | TGTGCCAGCAGCTTGATGGGGGTGGCCACAGATACGCAGTATTTT
TRBD2 | TRBJ2-1 | TRBV4-1 | CASSQEGTSGAFNEQFF | TGCGCCAGCAGCCAAGAGGGTACTAGCGGTGCATTCAATGAGCAGTTCTTC
- | TRBJ1-2 | TRBV5-1 | CASSIQGNGYTF | TGCGCCAGCAGCATCCAGGGGAATGGCTACACCTTC
- | TRBJ2-3 | TRBV2 | CASSEALTTDTQYF | TGTGCCAGCAGTGAAGCGCTGACCACAGATACGCAGTATTTT
TRBD2 | TRBJ2-1 | TRBV29-1 | CSVELAGHEQFF | TGCAGCGTTGAGCTAGCGGGACATGAGCAGTTCTTC
TRBD1 | TRBJ2-2 | TRBV7-2 | CASSFRQGATGELFF | TGTGCCAGCAGCTTTCGACAGGGGGCCACCGGGGAGCTGTTTTTT
- | TRBJ2-2 | TRBV10-3 | CAISEQEFAGELFF | TGTGCCATCAGTGAACAGGAGTTTGCCGGGGAGCTGTTTTTT
- | TRBJ2-5 | TRBV7-9 | CASSLGLKETQYF | TGTGCCAGCAGCTTGGGACTGAAAGAGACCCAGTACTTC
TRBD1 | TRBJ2-5 | TRBV9 | CASSVGQGAVETQYF | TGTGCCAGCAGCGTAGGTCAGGGGGCTGTAGAGACCCAGTACTTC
TRBD1 | TRBJ1-4 | TRBV18 | CASSPDRVEKLFF | TGTGCCAGCTCACCAGACAGGGTTGAAAAACTGTTTTTT
- | TRBJ2-5 | TRBV11-2 | CASSLTGKTQYF | TGTGCCAGCAGCTTAACGGGGAAGACCCAGTACTTC
- | TRBJ1-2 | TRBV11-3 | CASRRESFSRIAYGYTF | TGTGCCAGCCGAAGGGAATCCTTCTCCCGTATAGCGTATGGCTACACCTTC